This paragraph covers one T cell receptor (beta chain) sequence. This sample was taken from a study of blood T cell repertoires in COVID-19. As for the study in general: Sample material is recorded as cDNA or gDNA derived from T cells, B-cell-depleted T cells, or PBMCs.

Sequencing used immunoSEQ multiplex PCR; TCRdb keeps in-frame clones, though not all of them. Altogether some 170,000 clones are present, 70% to 90% being singletons, with the ten largest covering approximately 11%. CDR1 is SGHTA, CDR2 FQGNSA, per germline. With V trimmed by 6 bases and J by 2 bases, 5 bases remained unmatched. The CDR3 has 15 amino acids. The receptor was derived from a human donor in a cohort sampled during active COVID-19. Sequencing input: peripheral blood. The chain employs TRBV7-2 and TRBJ2-7, with TRBD2 matching over 12 bases. CDR3 region: CASSSASGGAYEQYF. As DNA, the CDR3 is TGTGCCAGCAGTAGTGCTAGCGGGGGGGCCTACGAGCAGTACTTC.